These T cell receptor beta chains were read from a single sample in a study of blood T cells in healthy people across ages. MiXCR, applied by TCRdb to the 5' RACE reads, yields one record per CDR3 protein. The table lists about 570,000 distinct CDR3 sequences, 27% of them singletons. The material sequenced was blood. Source of these receptors: a woman in her seventies in good health. Each CDR3 is given with its conserved first and last residue. A D gene is named only where the DNA matches it firmly. Not all rows give a size; the values are once, few, many and, for expanded clones, a class.

-	few	TRBJ2-7	TRBV2	CASRDRNYEQYF	TGTGCCAGTCGTGACCGGAACTACGAGCAGTACTTC
-	-	TRBJ2-5	TRBV20-1	CSATMQGWETQYF	TGCAGTGCTACGATGCAGGGTTGGGAGACCCAGTACTTC
-	few	TRBJ2-6	TRBV7-9	CASSLSNVLTF	TGTGCCAGCAGCTTATCGAACGTCCTGACTTTC
TRBD1	-	TRBJ2-1	TRBV2	CASLNRGSYNEQFF	TGTGCCAGCCTGAACAGGGGCTCCTACAATGAGCAGTTCTTC
-	-	TRBJ2-1	TRBV4-1	CASSHKDRMNEQFF	TGCGCCAGCAGCCACAAGGACAGAATGAATGAGCAGTTCTTC
-	-	TRBJ2-7	TRBV7-9	CASSMVSSYEQYF	TGTGCCAGCAGCATGGTTAGTAGCTACGAGCAGTACTTC
TRBD1	-	TRBJ1-5	TRBV3-1	CASSGTGGRQPQHF	TGTGCCAGCAGCGGGACAGGGGGCCGGCAGCCCCAGCATTTT
-	many	TRBJ2-5	TRBV29-1	CSVVQGGETQYF	TGCAGCGTTGTCCAGGGGGGAGAGACCCAGTACTTC
TRBD2	-	TRBJ2-1	TRBV14	CASSPISGGIDEQFF	TGTGCCAGCAGCCCTATTAGCGGGGGGATCGATGAGCAGTTCTTC
TRBD1	few	TRBJ2-1	TRBV20-1	CSARDATGGSYNEQFF	TGCAGTGCTAGAGACGCCACAGGGGGGTCCTACAATGAGCAGTTCTTC
-	-	TRBJ2-7	TRBV2	CASNNDVREQYF	TGTGCCAGCAATAATGACGTCCGCGAGCAGTACTTC
-	few	TRBJ2-7	TRBV7-2	CASSLVTGDEQYF	TGTGCCAGCAGCTTAGTAACGGGGGACGAGCAGTACTTC
-	many	TRBJ2-5	TRBV29-1	CSVAGSGQKETQYF	TGCAGCGTTGCGGGGAGTGGGCAAAAAGAGACCCAGTACTTC
TRBD1	-	TRBJ1-2	TRBV4-3	CASSQVRGPYGYTF	TGCGCCAGCAGCCAGGTCAGGGGGCCCTATGGCTACACCTTC
-	-	TRBJ2-5	TRBV12-3/TRBV12-4	CASSTDYGETQYF	TGTGCCAGCAGCACCGACTACGGAGAGACCCAGTACTTC
-	-	TRBJ2-5	TRBV5-1	CASSLGENGGLKTQYF	TGCGCCAGCAGCTTGGGGGAAAATGGGGGGCTGAAGACCCAGTACTTC
-	-	TRBJ1-6	TRBV5-1	CASCNQPNNSPLHF	TGCGCCAGCTGTAATCAACCTAACAATTCACCCCTCCACTTT
-	-	TRBJ2-7	TRBV4-3	CASSQETGYYYEQYF	TGCGCCAGCAGCCAAGAAACCGGGTACTACTACGAGCAGTACTTC
TRBD2	-	TRBJ2-1	TRBV6-2/TRBV6-3	CATEPGGRYNEQFF	TGTGCCACCGAGCCGGGAGGAAGGTACAATGAGCAGTTCTTC
TRBD1	few	TRBJ2-7	TRBV4-1	CASSQEDRVSEQYF	TGCGCCAGCAGCCAAGAGGACAGGGTATCGGAGCAGTACTTC
-	-	TRBJ2-3	TRBV18	CASSPLGLYSIEDTQYF	TGTGCCAGCTCACCACTCGGGCTTTACAGCATAGAAGATACGCAGTATTTT
TRBD2	-	TRBJ2-2	TRBV5-1	CASSLELAGDTGELFF	TGCGCCAGCAGCTTGGAGCTAGCGGGGGACACCGGGGAGCTGTTTTTT
TRBD1	few	TRBJ2-3	TRBV7-9	CARGTGVNRNTDTQYF	TGTGCCAGAGGGACAGGGGTGAACCGAAACACAGATACGCAGTATTTT
TRBD1	-	TRBJ2-1	TRBV5-1	CASSLVVTGGSEQFF	TGCGCCAGCAGCTTGGTCGTGACAGGGGGAAGTGAGCAGTTCTTC
TRBD2	few	TRBJ2-1	TRBV6-2/TRBV6-3	CASRPRTSGNYNEQFF	TGTGCCAGCAGGCCGAGGACTAGCGGGAACTACAATGAGCAGTTCTTC
TRBD1	-	TRBJ1-2	TRBV15	CATSRVTDRGNGYTF	TGTGCCACCAGCAGAGTTACCGACAGGGGGAATGGCTACACCTTC
TRBD1	-	TRBJ2-2	TRBV2	CASQTGGRTGELFF	TGTGCCAGCCAAACAGGGGGACGGACCGGGGAGCTGTTTTTT
TRBD1	-	TRBJ1-1	TRBV29-1	CSVEDLQGARTEAFF	TGCAGCGTTGAAGACCTCCAGGGGGCGCGAACTGAAGCTTTCTTT
TRBD2	few	TRBJ2-1	TRBV15	CATSRGPAGDYNEQFF	TGTGCCACCAGCAGAGGACCAGCGGGGGACTACAATGAGCAGTTCTTC
-	few	TRBJ1-2	TRBV4-1	CASSLLTATNYGYTF	TGCGCCAGCAGCCTCCTGACTGCTACTAACTATGGCTACACCTTC
-	few	TRBJ2-1	TRBV12-3/TRBV12-4	CASSFPTNEQFF	TGTGCCAGCAGTTTCCCAACCAATGAGCAGTTCTTC
-	many	TRBJ2-7	TRBV4-2	CASSQVGINPYEQYF	TGTGCCAGCAGCCAAGTGGGGATTAACCCGTACGAGCAGTACTTC
-	-	TRBJ2-1	TRBV20-1	CSVGGKGNEQFF	TGCAGTGTAGGGGGAAAAGGCAATGAGCAGTTCTTC
TRBD2	few	TRBJ2-7	TRBV5-1	CASSAPGGGQTTYEQYF	TGCGCCAGCAGCGCCCCCGGGGGGGGCCAGACTACCTACGAGCAGTACTTC
-	few	TRBJ1-2	TRBV12-3/TRBV12-4	CASRDRIRGYTF	TGTGCCAGCAGAGACAGGATAAGGGGCTACACCTTC
-	few	TRBJ1-1	TRBV5-1	CASSLDGRPNTEAFF	TGCGCCAGCAGCTTGGACGGACGGCCGAACACTGAAGCTTTCTTT
-	-	TRBJ2-7	TRBV5-1	CASSRLGAGRSYEQYF	TGCGCCAGCAGTCGTCTTGGGGCAGGGAGATCCTACGAGCAGTACTTC
TRBD1	-	TRBJ2-4	TRBV6-1	CASSVDRGPPKNIQYF	TGTGCCAGCAGTGTTGACAGGGGCCCACCCAAAAACATTCAGTACTTC
TRBD1	few	TRBJ1-5	TRBV20-1	CSASDGTGDGQPQHF	TGCAGTGCTAGTGACGGGACAGGGGACGGACAGCCCCAGCATTTT
TRBD1	-	TRBJ1-2	TRBV29-1	CSVERDRGYYGYTF	TGCAGCGTTGAAAGGGACAGGGGTTACTATGGCTACACCTTC
-	-	TRBJ1-2	TRBV7-3	CASSPDPRSYGYTF	TGTGCCAGCAGTCCCGACCCCAGATCCTATGGCTACACCTTC
TRBD1	-	TRBJ1-4	TRBV20-1	CSAGPGTGAEKLFF	TGCAGTGCTGGTCCCGGGACAGGGGCTGAAAAACTGTTTTTT
-	few	TRBJ1-6	TRBV6-2/TRBV6-3	CASSGPGQWSYNSPLHF	TGTGCCAGCAGTGGACCGGGACAATGGAGTTATAATTCACCCCTCCACTTT
-	-	TRBJ2-1	TRBV12-3/TRBV12-4	CASSSDGNEQFF	TGTGCCAGCAGTTCTGACGGCAATGAGCAGTTCTTC
-	few	TRBJ2-1	TRBV12-3/TRBV12-4	CASTGGFYNEQFF	TGTGCCAGCACAGGGGGGTTCTACAATGAGCAGTTCTTC
-	once	TRBJ2-7	TRBV12-3/TRBV12-4	CASSLGLGGAYEQYF	TGTGCCAGCAGTTTGGGGCTGGGGGGGGCGTACGAGCAGTACTTC